The clone carrying this T cell receptor beta chain was observed a few times. Its target is not known. At sampling all donors were nominally healthy, likely with unrecorded immune exposures. This sample was taken from a study of cytomegalovirus exposure and HLA in healthy donors. At the level of the study: From 190 million or so T cells, an earlier analysis saw some 120 million unique TCR beta sequences.

Study-level results: Later analysis demonstrated an association between a missense DCLRE1C variant and TCR beta V- and J-gene trimming. It was only CMV serostatus that was available as immune exposure information.

This CDR3 contains 15 residues. V was shortened by 2 bases and J by 3 bases, with 15 bases between the two germline ends. Germline lookup yields CDR1 SGHDT and CDR2 YYEEEE. Use of 60 Vbeta and 13 Jbeta primers characterized the PCR. Repertoires were generated with immunoSEQ multiplex PCR, while TCRdb's copy carries only in-frame clones and drops some. Among 150,000 or so clones listed, 84% were seen once. This TCR was sampled from a boy between 2 and 10 years old in good health and CMV-seronegative. The chain uses TRBV5-6 and TRBJ2-7; D may be TRBD2 (5 bases). The sequencing input was PBMCs. The CDR3 reads CASSLVRSGVYEQYF. CDR3 DNA: TGTGCCAGCAGCTTAGTAAGGTCCGGGGTCTACGAGCAGTACTTC.